A selection of T cell receptor beta chains follows, all from one sample in a study of blood T cell repertoires in COVID-19. Repertoires were generated with immunoSEQ multiplex PCR, while TCRdb's copy carries only in-frame clones and drops some. The table shows roughly 300,000 clones, with approximately 88% occurring only once. The sequencing sample was made of peripheral blood. The receptors were sampled from a man aged 18 to 29 with active or convalescent COVID-19. Each CDR3 is given with its conserved first and last residue. The order of the fields is clone size, J gene, V gene, D gene, CDR3 length, CDR3 protein, CDR3 DNA. D genes are given only for firm matches. The listing skips clone size in some rows; elsewhere it reads once, few, many or a size class.

size: once
J: TRBJ1-2
V: TRBV9
D: TRBD1
length: 13
CDR3: CASSPGTGVGYTF
DNA: TGTGCCAGCAGTCCCGGGACAGGGGTTGGCTACACCTTC

size: -
J: TRBJ1-6
V: TRBV5-8
D: TRBD1
length: 15
CDR3: CASSFVPGQGMALHF
DNA: TGTGCCAGCAGCTTCGTCCCGGGACAGGGCATGGCCCTCCACTTT

size: -
J: TRBJ1-1
V: TRBV7-9
D: -
length: 11
CDR3: CASSRGGEAFF
DNA: TGTGCCAGCAGTCGCGGGGGTGAAGCTTTCTTT

size: -
J: TRBJ2-2
V: TRBV9
D: -
length: 13
CDR3: CASSPQNTGELFF
DNA: TGTGCCAGCAGCCCCCAGAACACCGGGGAGCTGTTTTTT

size: -
J: TRBJ1-1
V: TRBV9
D: -
length: 13
CDR3: CASSVQGNTEAFF
DNA: TGTGCCAGCAGCGTACAGGGGAACACTGAAGCTTTCTTT

size: -
J: TRBJ2-2
V: TRBV6-5
D: TRBD1
length: 16
CDR3: CASSYSRTGGFGELFF
DNA: TGTGCCAGCAGTTACTCCCGGACAGGGGGCTTCGGGGAGCTGTTTTTT

size: -
J: TRBJ2-6
V: TRBV7-9
D: -
length: 18
CDR3: CASSYRGLTRPGANVLTF
DNA: TGTGCCAGCAGCTATCGAGGACTCACGCGACCTGGGGCCAACGTCCTGACTTTC

size: few
J: TRBJ1-1
V: TRBV11-2
D: -
length: 13
CDR3: CASSASGFTEAFF
DNA: TGTGCCAGCAGCGCGTCGGGGTTCACTGAAGCTTTCTTT

size: -
J: TRBJ1-4
V: TRBV9
D: TRBD1
length: 14
CDR3: CASSVGQGDEKLFF
DNA: TGTGCCAGCAGCGTAGGTCAGGGGGATGAAAAACTGTTTTTT

size: once
J: TRBJ2-3
V: TRBV9
D: -
length: 16
CDR3: CASSVGQDESTDTQYF
DNA: TGTGCCAGCAGCGTAGGACAGGATGAGAGCACAGATACGCAGTATTTT

size: -
J: TRBJ1-2
V: TRBV25-1
D: -
length: 13
CDR3: CASSERTRGGYTF
DNA: TGTGCCAGCAGTGAGCGTACGAGAGGCGGCTACACCTTC

size: few
J: TRBJ1-6
V: TRBV7-2
D: -
length: 15
CDR3: CASSSNPGSGSPLHF
DNA: TGTGCCAGCAGTTCTAACCCGGGGTCTGGTTCACCCCTCCACTTT

size: -
J: TRBJ1-2
V: TRBV19
D: -
length: 15
CDR3: CASSIWGESNYGYTF
DNA: TGTGCCAGTAGTATCTGGGGGGAATCTAACTATGGCTACACCTTC

size: -
J: TRBJ1-2
V: TRBV5-4
D: -
length: 17
CDR3: CASSAGPGYEGDYGYTF
DNA: TGTGCCAGCAGCGCGGGCCCGGGGTATGAGGGGGACTATGGCTACACCTTC

size: -
J: TRBJ2-1
V: TRBV13
D: -
length: 17
CDR3: CASSQGLLLSSYNEQFF
DNA: TGTGCCAGCAGCCAAGGACTGCTCCTGAGCTCCTACAATGAGCAGTTCTTC

size: -
J: TRBJ2-5
V: TRBV11-2
D: -
length: 15
CDR3: CASSSGRDLQETQYF
DNA: TGTGCCAGCAGCTCCGGTAGGGACTTGCAAGAGACCCAGTACTTC

size: few
J: TRBJ1-5
V: TRBV11-2
D: -
length: 13
CDR3: CASSPGVGQPQHF
DNA: TGTGCCAGCAGCCCCGGGGTGGGCCAGCCCCAGCATTTT

size: -
J: TRBJ2-1
V: TRBV6-1
D: -
length: 13
CDR3: CASSEAPYNEQFF
DNA: TGTGCCAGCAGTGAGGCTCCGTACAATGAGCAGTTCTTC

size: -
J: TRBJ1-2
V: TRBV5-5
D: -
length: 16
CDR3: CASSLEGQGLNYGYTF
DNA: TGTGCCAGCAGCTTGGAAGGGCAGGGCCTTAACTATGGCTACACCTTC

size: once
J: TRBJ2-5
V: TRBV2
D: -
length: 14
CDR3: CASSEMEGKETQYF
DNA: TGTGCCAGCAGTGAAATGGAGGGAAAAGAGACCCAGTACTTC

size: -
J: TRBJ1-6
V: TRBV2
D: TRBD1
length: 17
CDR3: CASSESVRDRGYGALHF
DNA: TGTGCCAGCAGTGAATCTGTCCGGGACAGGGGCTATGGGGCCCTCCACTTT

size: -
J: TRBJ1-2
V: TRBV19
D: -
length: 14
CDR3: CASKIVAGFYGYTF
DNA: TGTGCCAGTAAAATTGTGGCAGGATTCTATGGCTACACCTTC